This T cell receptor (beta chain) was sequenced in a study of T-cell reconstitution after alpha-beta-depleted transplantation in children. Many counts were recorded for this clonotype. The CDR3 consists of 16 residues. V dropped 4 bases and J dropped 4; count of bases not matched to a gene: 11. The TCRbeta library incorporated unique molecular identifiers. TCRdb reprocessed the PCR reads via MiXCR and lists one record per CDR3 protein. The sample yields around 400,000 distinct CDR3 sequences, approximately 20% seen once. The gene calls are TRBV12-3 or TRBV12-4 and TRBJ2-3; the match to TRBD1 covers 7 bases. This TCR came from a human donor who donated a stem cell graft to a child with acute myeloid leukemia. The material was PBMCs from the stem cell graft donor, obtained from the stem cell graft. CDR3 DNA: TGTGCCAGCAGTTCATCAGGGGGTCGGGTTGCAGATACGCAGTATTTT. Encoded protein: CASSSSGGRVADTQYF.